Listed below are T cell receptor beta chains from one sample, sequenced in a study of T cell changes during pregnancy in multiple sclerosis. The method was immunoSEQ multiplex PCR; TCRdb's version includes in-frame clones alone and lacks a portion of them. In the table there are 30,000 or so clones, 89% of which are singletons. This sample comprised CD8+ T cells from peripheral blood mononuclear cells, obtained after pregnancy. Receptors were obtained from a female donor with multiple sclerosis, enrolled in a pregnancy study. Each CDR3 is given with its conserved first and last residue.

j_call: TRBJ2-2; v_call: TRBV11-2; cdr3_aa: CASRGDRTYTGELFF
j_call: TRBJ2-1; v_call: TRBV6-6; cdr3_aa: CASSRTGEGEQFF
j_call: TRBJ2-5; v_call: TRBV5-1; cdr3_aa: CASSLEGLEETQYF
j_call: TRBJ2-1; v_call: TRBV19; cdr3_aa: CASSATSEPYNEQFF
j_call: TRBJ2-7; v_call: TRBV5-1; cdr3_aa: CASSSGYEQYF
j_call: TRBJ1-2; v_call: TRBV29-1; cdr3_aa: CSVSAPDWVSYGYTF
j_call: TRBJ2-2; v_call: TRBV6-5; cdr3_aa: CASSPGLAGGGELFF
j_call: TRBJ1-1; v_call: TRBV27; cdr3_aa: CASSPQGANTEAFF
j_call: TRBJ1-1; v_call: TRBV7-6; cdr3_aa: CASSFAGTEKNTEAFF
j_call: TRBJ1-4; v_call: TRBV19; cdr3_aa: CASSKRDGTNEKLFF
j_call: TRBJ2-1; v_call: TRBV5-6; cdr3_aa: CASSSRQGAYNEQFF
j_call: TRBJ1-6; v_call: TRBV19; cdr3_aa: CASRTDRGTRSPLHF
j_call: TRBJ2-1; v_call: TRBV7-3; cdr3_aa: CASSSPHLTSGSYNEQFF
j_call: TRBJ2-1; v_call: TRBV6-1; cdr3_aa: CASSEVAGSYNEQFF
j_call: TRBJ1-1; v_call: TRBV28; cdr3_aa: CASSLGLEAFF
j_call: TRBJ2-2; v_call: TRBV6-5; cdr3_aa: CASSYPPFTGTGELFF
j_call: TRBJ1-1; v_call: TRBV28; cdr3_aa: CASSLKPEGTEAFF
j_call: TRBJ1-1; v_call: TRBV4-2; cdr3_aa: CASSQEREVTEAFF
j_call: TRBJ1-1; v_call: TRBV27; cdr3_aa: CASSLSGTGDTEAFF
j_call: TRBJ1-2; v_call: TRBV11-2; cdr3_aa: CASRGLYGYTF
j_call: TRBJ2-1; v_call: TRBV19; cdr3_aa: CASSIWRGGLNEQFF
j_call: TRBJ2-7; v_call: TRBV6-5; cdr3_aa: CASSYSRASQTYEQYF
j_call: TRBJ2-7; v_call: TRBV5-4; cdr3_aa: CASSPGDPSGAYEQYF
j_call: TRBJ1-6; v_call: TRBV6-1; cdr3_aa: CASIGQGWRDSPLHF
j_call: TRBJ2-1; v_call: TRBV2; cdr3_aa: CASSELLAQNEQFF
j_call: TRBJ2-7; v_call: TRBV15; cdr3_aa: CATSRDLATSGKDEQYF
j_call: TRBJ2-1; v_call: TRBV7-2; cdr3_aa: CASSLVGLEVNEQFF
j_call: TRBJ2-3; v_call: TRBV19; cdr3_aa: CASRNMYTDTQYF
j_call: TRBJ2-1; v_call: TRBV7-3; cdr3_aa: CASSVAGGSYNEQFF
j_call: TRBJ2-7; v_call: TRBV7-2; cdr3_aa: CASSLWAGGFNEQYF
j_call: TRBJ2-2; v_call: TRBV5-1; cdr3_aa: CASSPRTSGSTGELFF